This TCR beta chain originates from a study of response to subunit inactivated influenza vaccine. On this clonotype: Its antigen is not identified.

Each CDR3 protein gets one entry after TCRdb re-called the RT-PCR reads with MiXCR. The table includes approximately 300,000 distinct CDR3 sequences, around 20% detected once. Whole-study findings and limits: The authors suggested that few new T cells are recruited per seasonal influenza vaccination.

This CDR3 has 14 amino acids. The germline V gene has CDR1 SQVTM and CDR2 ANQGSEA. V was pared by 6 bases and J by 2 bases, with 14 bases between. Sequencing was performed on PBMCs from blood, taken approximately 20 months after vaccination. J is TRBJ2-1 and V is TRBV29-1; D call uncertain. This TCR derives from a man aged 50 to 75 who received an inactivated influenza vaccine. This CDR3 reads CSVLGPPAYNEQFF. For the CDR3, the DNA is TGCAGCGTCCTCGGACCACCGGCCTACAATGAGCAGTTCTTC.